The present T cell receptor (beta chain) was sequenced within a study of read filtering for tumor transcriptome and immune sequencing. Study information: Among patients, approximately 17 were male and some 15 female, aged about 45 to 80 (mean about 69).

At least ten counts were recorded for this clonotype. This library used roughly 400 ng RNA and molecular barcoded adaptors spanning alpha/delta and beta/gamma chains. TCRdb ran MiXCR on the reads and lists one entry per CDR3 protein. The table has about 40,000 distinct CDR3 sequences, roughly an eighth seen once. Source material: a population of CD138-negative cells sorted from bone marrow. The TCR comes from a donor aged 40 or over with multiple myeloma.

CDR3 coding DNA: TGTGCCAGCAGCCGGACTAGCGGGAGTGGAAACATTCAGTACTTC. The encoded protein is CASSRTSGSGNIQYF. The chain is built from TRBV11-2 and TRBJ2-4, with 13 bases fitting TRBD2. The CDR3 has 15 amino acids. The germline gives CDR1 SGHAT, CDR2 FQNNGV. With 5 bases clipped from V and 6 bases from J, the junction kept 4 bases outside the gene matches.